This TCR beta chain stems from a study of regulatory T cells in long-lasting Graves disease. General observations from the study: Analyses excluded thyroid tissue, covering peripheral blood alone. Persistent disease showed a preference for TRBV28, TRBJ1-2 and TRBJ2-5.

The CDR3 consists of 16 residues. Trimming cost V 10 bases and J 0 bases; bases outside gene matches: 6. Time point: persistent/refractory GD, antithyroid drugs over 5 years with positive TRAb. The authors made the TCR library using RNA they extracted from PBMCs. Building of the TCR beta libraries involved iRepertoire HTBI primers and Arm-PCR of CDR3 regions. Using its own MiXCR run on the multiplex PCR reads, TCRdb lists one record per CDR3 protein. The sample shows 400,000 or so distinct CDR3 sequences, 20% to 25% of them seen only once. The table lists this clonotype with many counts. As yet, its antigen is unknown.

The V and J genes are TRBV12-3 or TRBV12-4 and TRBJ2-2; TRBD2 aligns across 12 bases. The sequenced sample was peripheral blood mononuclear cells (PBMCs), obtained when the disease was refractory, from a patient treated with antithyroid drugs. The receptor was isolated from a female donor with Graves disease. The CDR3 spells CATPRLAGANTGELFF. CDR3 DNA sequence: TGTGCCACCCCGAGACTAGCGGGGGCGAACACCGGGGAGCTGTTTTTT.